This T cell receptor (beta chain) was observed in a study of shared clonotypes between healthy human individuals. Study background: The donors, two women and a few men, were aged 18 to 49. Three CD4 naive, three CD4 memory, two CD8 naive and one CD8 memory plate were used per donor. Findings and caveats of the study: Generally, estimated richness proved larger in naive subsets than it did in memory subsets.

The study drew all its donors from Caucasian adults living in Nashville, Tennessee. Method: immunoSEQ multiplex PCR; TCRdb's copy keeps in-frame clones and lacks some. The sample includes about 2.4 million clones, roughly 93% of them seen just once. About this clone: Its antigen is not known.

V was clipped by 5 bases and J by 0 bases, with 10 bases between them. There are 14 residues in the CDR3. The V gene's germline CDR1 is SEHNR and CDR2 FQNEAQ (reference sequence). Sequencing was done on a sample of naive CD4+ T cells from PBMCs. The subset here: CD45RA+ positively selected. The chain links TRBV7-9 to TRBJ1-2; D unresolved. This clonotype was sampled from a man aged 18 to 30 in good health. Some clones in this sample may be carry-over from other donors' samples. The CDR3 reads CASSPQQANYGYTF. Here the CDR3 DNA reads TGTGCCAGCAGCCCACAACAAGCTAACTATGGCTACACCTTC.